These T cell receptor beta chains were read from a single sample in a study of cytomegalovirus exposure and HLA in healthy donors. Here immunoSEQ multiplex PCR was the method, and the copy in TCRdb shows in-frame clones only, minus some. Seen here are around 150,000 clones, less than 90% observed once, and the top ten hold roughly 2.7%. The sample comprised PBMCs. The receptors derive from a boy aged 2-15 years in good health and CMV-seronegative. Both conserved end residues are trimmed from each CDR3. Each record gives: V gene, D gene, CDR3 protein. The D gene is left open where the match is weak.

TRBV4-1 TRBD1 ASSQDSVEGAGTQY
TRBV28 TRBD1 ASRPIRDRPYEQY
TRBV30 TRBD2 ARGGARTGELF
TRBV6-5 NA ASKQNRGSCT
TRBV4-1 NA ASSQDWSQGTYEQY
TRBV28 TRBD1 ASSLTGFDEQF
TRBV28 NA ASSFSGVTTGELF
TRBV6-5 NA ASSRTRGEKLF
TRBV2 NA ASSEERETQY
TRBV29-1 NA SVIRLVRQETQY
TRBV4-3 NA ASSQGFRGSYGYT
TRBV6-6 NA ASSYFRAGWGYT
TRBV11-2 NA ASSLRESNQPQH
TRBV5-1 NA ASSRGMNTEAF
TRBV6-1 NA ASSEWGGVFQPQH
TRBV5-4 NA ASSPPPGEAINEKLF
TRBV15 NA ATSRIPGFGGYT
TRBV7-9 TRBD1 SSSFWGDRGLWEQY
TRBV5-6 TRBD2 ASWTSGTYEQY
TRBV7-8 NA ASSFSGTYEQY
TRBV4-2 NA ASSQDGGITEAF
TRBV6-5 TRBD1 ASRNTGVAGETQY
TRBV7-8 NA ASSSPWQGSPNEKLF
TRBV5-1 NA ASSPRTVSYEQY
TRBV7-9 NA ASSLEGLKVF
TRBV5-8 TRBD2 ASSTFGAGVTDTQY
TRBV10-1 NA ASSPSHLGQSYEQY